One and the same sample provided the 16 T cell receptor beta chains below, sequenced in a study of fetal regulatory T cell absence and autoimmunity. This table comes from immunoSEQ multiplex PCR, and its TCRdb copy is limited to in-frame clones, with some not included. The sample has around 100,000 clones; approximately 79% are singletons. The source material was pancreas tissue. Receptors were obtained from a male donor with IPEX syndrome.

The chain recombines TRBV30 with TRBJ2-3; 10 nucleotides align to TRBD1. CDR1 is GTSNPN, CDR2 SVGIG, per germline (reference sequence). J was trimmed by 1 base and V by 3 bases; bases with no gene match: 10. CDR3 length: 17 amino acids. This CDR3 is CAWSGQGEVTGTDTQYF. The CDR3 region has the DNA TGTGCCTGGAGCGGACAGGGGGAGGTGACTGGCACAGATACGCAGTATTTT.

The chain carries TRBV7-9 and TRBJ1-1, with D possibly matching TRBD1 (5 bases). V shed 3 bases and J shed 6 bases, with 20 bases lying between them. The germline V gene encodes CDR1 SEHNR and CDR2 FQNEAQ (reference sequence). This CDR3 is built from 16 residues. CDR3 in DNA: TGTGCCAGCAGCTTCCTCCACGACAGTAAGGGCGCTGAAGCTTTCTTT. Protein: CASSFLHDSKGAEAFF.

This clone occurred once. The V gene is TRBV5-1, the J gene TRBJ2-2; the match to TRBD1 covers 9 bases. This CDR3 has 17 residues. The ends lost 4 bases at V and 4 bases at J; junction bases unmatched: 11. Germline V gives CDR1 SGHRS, CDR2 YFSETQ. The CDR3 loop reads CASSAHRDRAVTGELFF. CDR3 nucleotides: TGCGCCAGCAGCGCCCACCGGGACAGGGCGGTCACCGGGGAGCTGTTTTTT.

The chain combines TRBV19 with TRBJ2-7; 12 bases are shared with TRBD2. V was clipped by 5 bases and J by 3 bases; unmatched bases: 2. This CDR3 contains 14 residues. The germline V gene encodes CDR1 LNHDA and CDR2 SQIVND (reference sequence). CDR3 amino acids: CASSPTSGGYEQYF. Written as DNA, the CDR3 is TGTGCCAGTAGTCCGACTAGCGGGGGCTACGAGCAGTACTTC. Full variable domain (rest looked up from reference TRBV19 and TRBJ2-7): DGGITQSPKYLFRKEGQNVTLSCEQNLNHDAMYWYRQDPGQGLRLIYYSQIVNDFQKGDIAEGYSVSREKKESFPLTVTSAQKNPTAFYLCASSPTSGGYEQYFGPGTRLTVT.

The rearrangement uses TRBV9 and TRBJ2-7, with D unresolved. The germline V gene encodes CDR1 SGDLS and CDR2 YYNGEE. The CDR3 has 16 residues. Trimming took off 0 bases at V and 6 bases at J, with 19 bases between the two ends. The CDR3 here is CASSVGATPIPGEQYF. CDR3 bases: TGTGCCAGCAGCGTAGGTGCAACCCCTATACCCGGCGAGCAGTACTTC.

This clone has only a few counts. The chain is built from TRBV29-1 and TRBJ2-7, with no clear D. The ends were cut back, 8 bases at V and 2 bases at J, with 13 bases in the middle. The CDR3 length is 12 residues. Germline-derived CDR1 and CDR2 are SQVTM and ANQGSEA. The CDR3 sequence is CSLRPGAYEQYF. CDR3 bases: TGCAGCCTCCGACCCGGAGCCTACGAGCAGTACTTC.

This chain links TRBV6-6 with TRBJ1-2; unclear D gene. The germline V and J ends were trimmed by 0 bases and 3 bases, with 8 bases remaining between them. The germline CDR1 and CDR2 sequences are MNHNY and SVGAGI (reference sequence). CDR3 length: 14 amino acids. The CDR3 DNA follows: TGTGCCAGCAGTTACTCGACGGACTACTATGGCTACACCTTC. The encoded protein is CASSYSTDYYGYTF.

This clone is a singleton in its sample. This rearrangement joins TRBV27 to TRBJ1-3, with TRBD1 identical over 11 bases. The CDR3 length is 14 residues. The junction had 0 bases not matched to a gene; V was cut back by 8 bases and J by 0 bases. Germline assignment: CDR1 MNHEY and CDR2 SMNVEV (reference sequence). The DNA of the CDR3 is TGTGCCAGCGGGACAGGGGGCTCTGGAAACACCATATATTTT. Its protein is CASGTGGSGNTIYF.

The rearrangement uses TRBV7-8 and TRBJ2-2; maybe TRBD2 (6 bases). V lost 2 bases to trimming and J lost 3 bases, with 10 bases between them. CDR1 is SGHVS, CDR2 FQNEAQ, per germline. The CDR3 runs to 15 residues. CDR3 sequence: CASSLLAGYTGELFF. The CDR3 region has the DNA TGTGCCAGCAGCTTACTCGCGGGATACACCGGGGAGCTGTTTTTT.

The genes are TRBV7-6 and TRBJ2-3; 9 bases match TRBD2. The CDR3 spans 19 residues. Germline V gives CDR1 SGHVS, CDR2 FNYEAQ. The ends lost 5 bases at V and 8 bases at J; junction bases unmatched: 23. CDR3 sequence (DNA): TGTGCCAGCAGCCCGCGAGGTGGTTGGGGGACTAGCCCGGGGAGTACGCAGTATTTT. Translation gives CASSPRGGWGTSPGSTQYF.

The rearrangement uses TRBV25-1 and TRBJ1-6; D not certain. This CDR3 region has 18 residues. Looked up from germline, CDR1 is MGHDK and CDR2 is SYGVNS. The V end lost 8 bases, the J end lost 0 bases, and 20 bases lay between the germline ends. CDR3 region: CASYAREGRSSYNSPLHF. The CDR3 nucleotides are TGTGCCAGCTATGCCCGGGAGGGCAGGAGCTCCTATAATTCACCCCTCCACTTT.

This clone was recorded a few times. The chain employs TRBV4-3 and TRBJ2-7, with a tentative D call TRBD1 (6 bases). The CDR3 is 16 residues long. Germline CDR1 reads LGHNA; CDR2 reads YSLEER. With 3 bases removed from V and 2 bases from J, the gap between germline ends came to 17 bases. CDR3 DNA: TGCGCCAGCAGCCACCTCCCGGGCAGGGGCCCCTACGAGCAGTACTTC. This translates into CASSHLPGRGPYEQYF.

The chain links TRBV18 to TRBJ1-2, with D tentatively TRBD1 (5 bases). CDR1 and CDR2 (germline): KGHSH, LQKENI. The CDR3 is 15 amino acids. Trimming removed 2 bases from V and 2 bases from J, with 12 bases in between. CDR3 amino acids: CASSPNQGKNYGYTF. The CDR3 DNA reads as TGTGCCAGCTCACCAAACCAGGGCAAAAACTATGGCTACACCTTC.

J is TRBJ1-1 and V is TRBV4-2; 7 positions match TRBD1. V was pared by 8 bases and J by 2 bases, with 5 bases of the junction left unmatched. The CDR3 is made up of 13 amino acids. Germline V gene data show CDR1 as LGHNA and CDR2 as YNFKEQ. The CDR3 region has the DNA TGTGCCAGCTCTAGACAGGGAAACACTGAAGCTTTCTTT. Translation: CASSRQGNTEAFF.

This clone was counted a few times. This sequence joins TRBV4-1 and TRBJ2-5; possible D gene TRBD1, 6 bases. Germline V gives CDR1 MGHRA, CDR2 YSYEKL. CDR3 size: 16 residues. V lost 3 bases and J lost 4, with 18 bases in between. CDR3 in DNA: TGCGCCAGCAGCCACCCTAGGGCCAGGGGTAGAGAGACCCAGTACTTC. It yields the protein CASSHPRARGRETQYF.

This chain connects TRBV6-1 to TRBJ2-7; D is uncertain. Trimming removed 5 bases from V and 4 bases from J, with 6 bases in between. The CDR3 contains 11 residues. Germline V CDR1 and CDR2: MNHNS, SASEGT. CDR3 nucleotide sequence: TGTGCCAGCAGTTATAGGTACGAGCAGTACTTC. This codes for CASSYRYEQYF.